Included here is one T cell receptor beta chain sequence, with context. Its target is unknown. The CDR3 is 14 residues long. V lost 4 bases and J 3 bases, leaving 12 bases between the germline ends. The germline V gene has CDR1 LGHDT and CDR2 YNNKEL (reference sequence). Authors' analysis steps: Differences in CDR3 between clinicopathological groups were drawn on to build a classifier intended to discriminate distant-metastatic papillary thyroid cancer patients. Via MiXCR, TCRdb re-called the PCR reads. Here the V and J calls rest on TCRdb's processing, not on the authors' analysis. The repertoire consists of tens of thousands of clones, with 17% occurring once and the leading ten covering under 7%. Prior to thyroid surgery, none of the patients had received any treatment. These data come from a study of metastatic and nonmetastatic thyroid tumors. Across the whole study: Malignant thyroid and benign thyroid patients provided blood and tumor or nodule tissue whose repertoires were compared.

Study results and limitations: In both blood and tumor samples, TCR beta diversity was reported significantly higher for malignant than benign nodules.

This sequence was found in a female donor with papillary thyroid cancer or a benign thyroid nodule (not recorded which). Some clones in this sample may be carry-over from other donors' samples. The genes are TRBV3-1 and TRBJ1-2; D perhaps matches TRBD1 (6 bases). Sequencing used blood. This chain's CDR3 is CASSLRDTDYGYTF. CDR3 nucleotides: TGTGCCAGCAGCCTAAGGGACACGGACTATGGCTACACCTTC.